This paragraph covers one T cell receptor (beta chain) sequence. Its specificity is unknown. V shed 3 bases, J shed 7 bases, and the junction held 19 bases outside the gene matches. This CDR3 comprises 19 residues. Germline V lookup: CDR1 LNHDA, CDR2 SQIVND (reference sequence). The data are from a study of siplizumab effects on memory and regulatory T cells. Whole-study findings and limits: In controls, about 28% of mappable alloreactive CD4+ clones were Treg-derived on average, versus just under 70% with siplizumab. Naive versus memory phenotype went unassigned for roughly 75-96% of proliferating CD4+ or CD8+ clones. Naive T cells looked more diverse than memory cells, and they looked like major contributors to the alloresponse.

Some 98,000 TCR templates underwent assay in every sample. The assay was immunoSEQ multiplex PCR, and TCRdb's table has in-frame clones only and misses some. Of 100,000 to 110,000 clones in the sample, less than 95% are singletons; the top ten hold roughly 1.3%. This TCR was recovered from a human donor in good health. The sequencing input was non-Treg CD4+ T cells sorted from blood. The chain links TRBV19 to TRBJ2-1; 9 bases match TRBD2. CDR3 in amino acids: CASSMVKGGRVPPENEQFF. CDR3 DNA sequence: TGTGCCAGTAGTATGGTAAAAGGCGGGAGGGTCCCTCCCGAAAATGAGCAGTTCTTC.